A single sample is the source of the 32 T cell receptor beta chains below, sequenced in a study of control samples from healthy donors and cancer patients. The assay was immunoSEQ multiplex PCR, and TCRdb's table has in-frame clones only and misses some. The table has roughly 190,000 clones, about nine tenths seen once; the top ten hold about 1.4%. The sequencing input was blood. The receptors were sampled from a woman aged 25 to 39 in good health.

This rearrangement joins TRBV5-1 to TRBJ2-3; 8 positions match TRBD2. Germline CDR1 SGHRS, CDR2 YFSETQ. This CDR3 has 14 residues. The V and J ends lost 4 bases and 4 bases, in that order; junction bases with no gene match: 5. DNA for the CDR3: TGCGCCAGCAGCAGCGGGAGTGGGGCAGATACGCAGTATTTT. This translates into CASSSGSGADTQYF. The whole variable domain, remainder taken from reference TRBV5-1 and TRBJ2-3, is KAGVTQTPRYLIKTRGQQVTLSCSPISGHRSVSWYQQTPGQGLQFLFEYFSETQRNKGNFPGRFSGRQFSNSRSEMNVSTLELGDSALYLCASSSGSGADTQYFGPGTRLTVL.

The CDR3 reads CASSYHITGGNSPLHF. The CDR3 nucleotides read TGTGCCAGCAGTTACCATATTACAGGGGGGAATTCACCCCTCCACTTT. The V and J genes are TRBV6-5 and TRBJ1-6; 8 bases agree with TRBD1. The germline V gene encodes CDR1 MNHEY and CDR2 SVGAGI. The CDR3 spans 16 residues. J lost 7 bases, V lost 2 bases, and 7 bases had no gene match.

V and J are TRBV6-5 and TRBJ2-1; D remains ambiguous. Trimming removed 6 bases at V and 2 bases at J, with 8 bases between. The CDR3 runs to 13 residues. Germline V lookup: CDR1 MNHEY, CDR2 SVGAGI. CDR3 residues: CASSGNPYNEQFF. DNA for the CDR3: TGTGCCAGCAGCGGAAATCCCTACAATGAGCAGTTCTTC.

This clone was recorded a few times. The chain couples TRBV5-5 to TRBJ1-2; D might be TRBD1 (5 bases). CDR1 SGHKS and CDR2 YYEKEE come from the germline V gene (reference sequence). V lost 3 bases to trimming and J lost 7 bases, with 13 bases between them. The CDR3 runs to 13 residues. The CDR3 is CASSWGYMGGYTF. CDR3 in DNA: TGTGCCAGCAGCTGGGGGTATATGGGTGGCTACACCTTC.

The genes are TRBV3-1 (or the pseudogene TRBV3-2) and TRBJ1-6, with 8 bases fitting TRBD1. Germline trimming cut 5 bases from V and 0 bases from J; bases unmatched to any gene: 6. There are 17 residues in the CDR3. From germline, CDR1 is LGHDT and CDR2 YNNKEL (reference sequence). CDR3 in DNA: TGTGCCAGCAGCGACCTCAGGGGGCGCTCCTATAATTCACCCCTCCACTTT. Protein: CASSDLRGRSYNSPLHF.

The V call is TRBV7-2, the J call TRBJ2-3; TRBD2 might be the D (6 bases). The V end was cut by 3 bases, the J end by 2 bases, with 9 bases between. This CDR3 spans 14 amino acids. Germline V gives CDR1 SGHTA, CDR2 FQGNSA. The CDR3 DNA sequence: TGTGCCAGCAGCTTCTTGGACTACACAGATACGCAGTATTTT. It yields the protein CASSFLDYTDTQYF.

The CDR3 sequence: CSSYRGGADTQYF. In nucleotides, the CDR3 is TGCAGCTCCTACAGGGGGGGCGCAGATACGCAGTATTTT. V is TRBV29-1 and J is TRBJ2-3, with D perhaps TRBD1 (8 bases). Trimming cost V 8 bases and J 4 bases, with 16 bases left between them. This CDR3 spans 13 amino acids. CDR1 and CDR2 (germline): SQVTM, ANQGSEA.

V usage is TRBV6-2 or TRBV6-3 and J usage is TRBJ1-2, with D possibly being TRBD1 (5 bases). Deletions cut 5 bases from V and 8 bases from J, with 12 bases between. The CDR3 has 12 residues. From germline, CDR1 is MNHEY and CDR2 SVGEGT. The CDR3 loop reads CASSTSREGYTF. DNA for the CDR3: TGTGCCAGCAGTACCTCCAGGGAAGGCTACACCTTC.

The chain is built from TRBV7-9 and TRBJ1-2; D is uncertain. The V end was cut by 4 bases, the J end by 2 bases, with 14 bases between. This CDR3 has 15 residues. Germline V lookup: CDR1 SEHNR, CDR2 FQNEAQ (reference sequence). CDR3 nucleotide sequence: TGTGCCAGCAGCTCGGTTAGGGTCTCCAACTATGGCTACACCTTC. It specifies CASSSVRVSNYGYTF.

The rearrangement links TRBV28 to TRBJ1-2, with D maybe TRBD1 (6 bases). V was trimmed by 4 bases and J by 7 bases, leaving 7 bases between them. In germline, CDR1 is MDHEN, CDR2 SYDVKM. The CDR3 length is 11 residues. CDR3 DNA: TGTGCCAGCAGTTACAGGGTTGGCTACACCTTC. The encoded protein is CASSYRVGYTF.

The chain uses TRBV2 and TRBJ1-5; D uncertain. CDR1 and CDR2 from the germline V gene are SNHLY and FYNNEI. The CDR3 is 13 amino acids. The V end was cut by 6 bases, the J end by 0 bases, with 6 bases between. CDR3 sequence (DNA): TGTGCCAGCAGGACGGATAGCAATCAGCCCCAGCATTTT. This encodes CASRTDSNQPQHF. The complete variable domain, with remaining parts taken from reference TRBV2 and TRBJ1-5, reads EPEVTQTPSHQVTQMGQEVILRCVPISNHLYFYWYRQILGQKVEFLVSFYNNEISEKSEIFDDQFSVERPDGSNFTLKIRSTKLEDSAMYFCASRTDSNQPQHFGDGTRLSIL.

A single count supports this clone. The chain combines TRBV19 with TRBJ1-5; no clear D. V lost 3 bases and J lost 1, with 7 bases in between. The germline V gene encodes CDR1 LNHDA and CDR2 SQIVND (reference sequence). This CDR3 is 14 amino acids long. In DNA form, the CDR3 reads TGTGCCAGTAGTATGGTAGGGAGCAATCAGCCCCAGCATTTT. Amino acid sequence: CASSMVGSNQPQHF.

Regarding this clone: This sample includes further DNA sequences coding for the same CDR3. This chain uses TRBV18 with TRBJ2-2; D gene unclear. Germline lookup yields CDR1 KGHSH and CDR2 LQKENI. V gave up 1 base and J gave up 0 bases, with 3 bases separating them. CDR3 length: 14 amino acids. This chain's CDR3 is CASSPRANTGELFF. The DNA for the CDR3 is TGTGCCAGCTCACCACGGGCGAACACCGGGGAGCTGTTTTTT.

The rearrangement joins TRBV23-1 to TRBJ2-5; D perhaps matches TRBD2 (6 bases). TRBV23-1 is an open reading frame, and its role is uncertain. The CDR3 covers 13 residues. V lost 5 bases, J lost 3 bases, and 10 bases lay in between. The DNA of the CDR3 is TGCGCCAGCAGTGCCCGGGAGAAAGAGACCCAGTACTTC. Protein: CASSAREKETQYF.

V and J are TRBV19 and TRBJ1-5; a weak D match, TRBD1 (5 bases). CDR1 is LNHDA, CDR2 SQIVND, per germline (reference sequence). The V gene lost 11 bases and the J gene lost 7 bases, with 18 bases spanning the gap. This CDR3 region has 13 residues. The CDR3 loop is CAVGVEGQQPQHF. In nucleotides, the CDR3 is TGTGCCGTAGGGGTGGAGGGTCAACAGCCCCAGCATTTT.

The chain has TRBV6-5 and TRBJ2-5, with 12 bases fitting TRBD2. The CDR3 covers 16 residues. Germline CDR1 MNHEY, CDR2 SVGAGI. The trim removed 2 bases at V and 4 bases at J, leaving 5 bases unmatched. In DNA form, the CDR3 reads TGTGCCAGCAGTTACCAACCTAGCGGGGGGGCAGAGACCCAGTACTTC. Translating gives CASSYQPSGGAETQYF.

This sequence joins TRBV28 and TRBJ2-3; 11 nucleotides line up with TRBD1. CDR1 is MDHEN, CDR2 SYDVKM, per germline. This CDR3 contains 15 residues. With 5 bases clipped from V and 7 bases from J, the junction kept 8 bases outside the gene matches. The CDR3 loop is CASSTPGTGGYTQYF. CDR3 bases: TGTGCCAGCAGTACCCCCGGGACAGGGGGTTATACGCAGTATTTT.

V usage is TRBV6-1 and J usage is TRBJ2-6; the D is unclear. The CDR3 consists of 15 residues. CDR1 and CDR2 (germline): MNHNS, SASEGT. V dropped 2 bases and J dropped 1 base, with 6 bases sitting between them. The CDR3 is CASSELGSGANVLTF. In nucleotides, the CDR3 is TGTGCCAGCAGTGAACTTGGGTCTGGGGCCAACGTCCTGACTTTC.

Of note for this clone: The same CDR3 is also encoded by other DNA sequences in this sample. This chain joins TRBV18 and TRBJ1-2; D not resolved. The germline CDR1 and CDR2 sequences are KGHSH and LQKENI. The CDR3 loop spans 13 amino acids. Trimming removed 3 bases from V and 2 bases from J, with 7 bases in between. CDR3 nucleotide sequence: TGTGCCAGCTCACCGGGTAGGAACTATGGCTACACCTTC. Its protein is CASSPGRNYGYTF.

V is TRBV6-4 and J is TRBJ1-6; D is perhaps TRBD1 (5 bases). This CDR3 contains 13 residues. Per germline, CDR1 MRHNA and CDR2 SNTAGT. V lost 5 bases and J lost 5, with 7 bases in between. Written as DNA, the CDR3 is TGTGCCAGCAGTCGAGGGGATAATTCACCCCTCCACTTT. It specifies CASSRGDNSPLHF.

The chain employs TRBV7-3 and TRBJ2-5; TRBD2 matches 13 bases. The germline CDR1 and CDR2 sequences are SGHTA and FQGTGA. Trimming removed 2 bases from V and 1 base from J; junction bases left unmatched: 1. The CDR3 extends over 16 amino acids. CDR3 DNA: TGTGCCAGCAGCTTAGGACTAGCGGGGGTCCAAGAGACCCAGTACTTC. Protein product: CASSLGLAGVQETQYF.

CDR3 coding DNA: TGTGCCAGCAGCTTCCGAAAGGGGGAAGCGGGAGGTGCAGATACGCAGTATTTT. This encodes CASSFRKGEAGGADTQYF. This sequence joins TRBV7-2 and TRBJ2-3, with 9 bases identical to TRBD2. Germline V gene lookup returns CDR1 SGHTA and CDR2 FQGNSA. After removal of 3 bases from V and 4 bases from J, the junction contained 14 bases not matched to a gene. This CDR3 is built from 18 residues.

V is TRBV6-4 and J is TRBJ2-3; 7 nucleotides match TRBD2. Unmatched junction bases numbered 3, after V lost 2 bases and J lost 4 bases. The germline CDR1 and CDR2 sequences are MRHNA and SNTAGT. CDR3 length: 14 residues. The CDR3 DNA reads TGTGCCAGCAGTGACGAGCGGGATGCAGATACGCAGTATTTT. Its protein is CASSDERDADTQYF.

The CDR3 spells CASSLAGGRNQPQHF. CDR3 in DNA: TGTGCCAGCAGCTTAGCGGGGGGGAGAAATCAGCCCCAGCATTTT. The J gene is TRBJ1-5, the V gene TRBV7-9; D perhaps matches TRBD1 (5 bases). The CDR3 sequence is 15 residues long. V was shortened by 0 bases and J by 4 bases, with 10 bases between the two germline ends. Germline V gene lookup returns CDR1 SEHNR and CDR2 FQNEAQ (reference sequence).

This clone appeared once. CDR3 DNA: TGTGCCAGCAGTGAATATAAGTGGTGGCAGTTCTTC. Translation gives CASSEYKWWQFF. V gene TRBV6-1 combines with J gene TRBJ2-1; D is ambiguous. This CDR3 region has 12 residues. V shed 2 bases and J shed 12 bases, with 11 bases lying between them. Germline V lookup: CDR1 MNHNS, CDR2 SASEGT.

The chain employs TRBV18 and TRBJ1-2, with TRBD1 matching over 7 bases. The CDR3 has 14 amino acids. The trim removed 6 bases at V and 7 bases at J, leaving 11 bases unmatched. Germline V lookup: CDR1 KGHSH, CDR2 LQKENI. CDR3 sequence reads: CASSLRQGSGGYTF. The DNA for the CDR3 is TGTGCCAGCTCCCTACGACAGGGAAGCGGTGGCTACACCTTC.

The sample holds one count of this clone. This sequence joins TRBV18 and TRBJ2-5; D tentatively reads TRBD1 or TRBD2 (5 bases each). V was pared by 1 base and J by 5 bases, with 8 bases between. The CDR3 covers 13 residues. Germline V gives CDR1 KGHSH, CDR2 LQKENI. CDR3 residues: CASSPQWGETQYF. The CDR3 bases are TGTGCCAGCTCACCACAGTGGGGGGAGACCCAGTACTTC.

The sample holds one count of this clone. J is TRBJ2-5 and V is TRBV5-1; possible D gene TRBD2, 7 bases. The CDR3 is 16 residues long. Deletions cut 0 bases from V and 5 bases from J, with 17 bases between. CDR1 is SGHRS, CDR2 YFSETQ, per germline. CDR3 sequence reads: CASSLVGGGPEETQYF. CDR3 nucleotides: TGCGCCAGCAGCTTGGTAGGGGGAGGGCCTGAGGAGACCCAGTACTTC.

CDR3 DNA: TGTGCCAGCAGCTTGGTTAGGGACGCCGGGGAGCTGTTTTTT. Residues: CASSLVRDAGELFF. This chain links TRBV5-4 with TRBJ2-2; either TRBD1 or TRBD2 may fit D (5 bases each). CDR1 SGHNT and CDR2 YYREEE come from the germline V gene (reference sequence). This CDR3 comprises 14 residues. The ends were cut back, 0 bases at V and 6 bases at J, with 9 bases in the middle. The entire variable domain, with the rest obtained from reference TRBV5-4 and TRBJ2-2, is as follows: ETGVTQSPTHLIKTRGQQVTLRCSSQSGHNTVSWYQQALGQGPQFIFQYYREEENGRGNFPPRFSGLQFPNYSSELNVNALELDDSALYLCASSLVRDAGELFFGEGSRLTVL.

Notes on this clone: This same CDR3 is encoded by further DNA sequences in the sample. V gene TRBV2 combines with J gene TRBJ1-5, with D maybe TRBD1 (6 bases). Germline CDR1 is SNHLY and CDR2 is FYNNEI. The CDR3 loop spans 13 amino acids. Between the trimmed V and J ends, which lost 4 bases and 4 bases, there was a span of 8 bases. The CDR3, as DNA: TGTGCCAGCAGTGGAACAGGGAATCAGCCCCAGCATTTT. It translates to CASSGTGNQPQHF.

The chain employs TRBV28 and TRBJ2-4; TRBD2 is a possible D gene (6 bases). V gave up 8 bases and J gave up 0 bases, with 11 bases separating them. The CDR3 consists of 14 residues. Germline CDR1 reads MDHEN; CDR2 reads SYDVKM. The CDR3 bases are TGTGCCAGCGGGCGGGATTTAGCCAAAAACATTCAGTACTTC. It is translated as CASGRDLAKNIQYF.

The chain links TRBV7-3 to TRBJ2-5; maybe TRBD2 (6 bases). The CDR3 is made up of 15 amino acids. V gave up 2 bases and J gave up 0 bases, with 10 bases separating them. Germline-derived CDR1 and CDR2 are SGHTA and FQGTGA. The CDR3 protein is CASSLGREYQETQYF. CDR3 DNA sequence: TGTGCCAGCAGCTTAGGACGGGAGTACCAAGAGACCCAGTACTTC.